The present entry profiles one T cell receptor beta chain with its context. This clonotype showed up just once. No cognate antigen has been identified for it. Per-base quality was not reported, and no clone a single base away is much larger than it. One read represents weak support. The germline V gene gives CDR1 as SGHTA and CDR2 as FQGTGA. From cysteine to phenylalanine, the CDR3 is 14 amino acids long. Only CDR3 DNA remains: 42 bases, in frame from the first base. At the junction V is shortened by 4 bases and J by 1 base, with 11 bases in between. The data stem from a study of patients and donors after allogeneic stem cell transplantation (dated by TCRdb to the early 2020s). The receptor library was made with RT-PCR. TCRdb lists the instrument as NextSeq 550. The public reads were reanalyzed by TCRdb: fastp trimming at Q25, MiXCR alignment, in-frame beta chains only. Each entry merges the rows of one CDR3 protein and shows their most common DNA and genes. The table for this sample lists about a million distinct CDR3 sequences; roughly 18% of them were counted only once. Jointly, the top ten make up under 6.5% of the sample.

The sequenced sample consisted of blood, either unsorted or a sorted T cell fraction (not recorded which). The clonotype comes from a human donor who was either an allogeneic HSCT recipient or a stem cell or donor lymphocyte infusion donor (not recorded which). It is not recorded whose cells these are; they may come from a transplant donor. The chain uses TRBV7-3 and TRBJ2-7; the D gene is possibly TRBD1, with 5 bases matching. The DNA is TGTGCCAGCAGCTCCCCCGACAGATCCTACGAGCAGTACTTC. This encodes CASSSPDRSYEQYF.